Shown below are 3 T cell receptor beta chains from a single sample sequenced in a study of beta chain features in type 1 diabetes (dated by TCRdb to the late 2010s). Library preparation used the immunoSEQ multiplex PCR assay. The entire isolated RNA was reverse transcribed using the High Capacity cDNA Reverse Transcription Kit, and thus expressed TCRB transcripts were sequenced. What TCRdb holds here is the immuneACCESS table cut down to in-frame rearrangements. Part of the clones is not present; checked against another copy, under half of the missing clones reflect an unresolved V gene, and the others are unexplained. The sample table shows under 400,000 clones, and 15% to 20% are seen once. Approximately 0.046% of the sample comes from the top ten. Sequenced: naive CD4+ T cells from blood. This specimen's cell subset or site label, interpreted: true naive CD4+ T cells. The receptors were gathered from a woman aged 18-29 years in good health.

This rearrangement joins TRBV30 to TRBJ1-2; D possibly corresponds to TRBD1 (5 bases). Germline V lookup: CDR1 GTSNPN, CDR2 SVGIG (reference sequence). The CDR3 totals 12 residues. The V end lost 0 bases, the J end lost 9 bases, and 11 bases lay between the germline ends. CDR3 DNA: TGTGCCTGGAGTGTACCCCAGGGTAGCTACACCTTC. Translated: CAWSVPQGSYTF. Combining the CDR3 with reference TRBV30 and TRBJ1-2 gives the whole variable domain SQTIHQWPATLVQPVGSPLSLECTVEGTSNPNLYWYRQAAGRGLQLLFYSVGIGQISSEVPQNLSASRPQDRQFILSSKKLLLSDSGFYLCAWSVPQGSYTFGSGTRLTVV.

In this sample, this clone turned up a few times. The chain is built from TRBV2 and TRBJ2-3; 11 nucleotides match TRBD2. The V segment lost 5 bases and the J segment 7 bases; nucleotides outside the gene matches: 5. The CDR3 has 14 amino acids. Germline-derived CDR1 and CDR2 are SNHLY and FYNNEI. The CDR3 spells CASSTGTSGNTQYF. The CDR3 bases are TGTGCCAGCAGTACCGGGACTAGCGGTAATACGCAGTATTTT. Looking up the rest from reference TRBV2 and TRBJ2-3 gives the full variable domain: EPEVTQTPSHQVTQMGQEVILRCVPISNHLYFYWYRQILGQKVEFLVSFYNNEISEKSEIFDDQFSVERPDGSNFTLKIRSTKLEDSAMYFCASSTGTSGNTQYFGPGTRLTVL.

This chain connects TRBV4-1 to TRBJ1-1; possible D gene TRBD1, 5 bases. V lost 3 bases and J 5 bases, leaving 16 bases between the germline ends. The length of the CDR3 is 15 residues. Germline CDR1 MGHRA, CDR2 YSYEKL. The CDR3 coding sequence is TGCGCCAGCAGCCAGGGGAATTCAGGGAGGACTGAAGCTTTCTTT. Translation: CASSQGNSGRTEAFF.